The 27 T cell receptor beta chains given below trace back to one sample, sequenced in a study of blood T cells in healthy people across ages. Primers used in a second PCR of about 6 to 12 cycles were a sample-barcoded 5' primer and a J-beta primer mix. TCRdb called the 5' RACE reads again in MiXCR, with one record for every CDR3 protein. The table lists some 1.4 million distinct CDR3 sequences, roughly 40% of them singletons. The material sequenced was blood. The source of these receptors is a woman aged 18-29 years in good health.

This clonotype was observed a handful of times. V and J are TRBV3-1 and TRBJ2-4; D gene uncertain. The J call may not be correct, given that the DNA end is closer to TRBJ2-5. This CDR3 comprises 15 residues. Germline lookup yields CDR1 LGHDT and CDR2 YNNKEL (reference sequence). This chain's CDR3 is CASSQGQVLKETQYF. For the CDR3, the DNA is TGTGCCAGCAGCCAAGGGCAGGTGTTAAAGGAGACCCAGTACTTC.

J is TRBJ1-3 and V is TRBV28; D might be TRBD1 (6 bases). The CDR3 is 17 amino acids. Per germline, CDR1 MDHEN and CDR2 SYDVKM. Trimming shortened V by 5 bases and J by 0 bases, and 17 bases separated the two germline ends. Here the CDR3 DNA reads TGTGCCAGCAGTGGGAGGAACAGGGCGGTCTCTGGAAACACCATATATTTT. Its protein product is CASSGRNRAVSGNTIYF.

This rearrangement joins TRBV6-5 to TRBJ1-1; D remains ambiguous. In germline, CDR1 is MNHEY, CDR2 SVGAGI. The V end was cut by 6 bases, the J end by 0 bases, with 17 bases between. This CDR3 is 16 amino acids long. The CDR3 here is CASRRSSQSMNTEAFF. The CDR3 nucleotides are TGTGCCAGCAGGAGATCTTCACAGTCCATGAACACTGAAGCTTTCTTT.

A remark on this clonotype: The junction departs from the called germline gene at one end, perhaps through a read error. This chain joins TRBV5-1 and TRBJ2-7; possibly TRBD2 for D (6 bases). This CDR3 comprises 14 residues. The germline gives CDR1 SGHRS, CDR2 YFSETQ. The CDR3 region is CAGSYMTGDDEQYF. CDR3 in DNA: TGCGCCGGCAGCTACATGACGGGGGACGACGAGCAGTACTTC. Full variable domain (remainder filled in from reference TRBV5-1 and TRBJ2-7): KAGVTQTPRYLIKTRGQQVTLSCSPISGHRSVSWYQQTPGQGLQFLFEYFSETQRNKGNFPGRFSGRQFSNSRSEMNVSTLELGDSALYLCAGSYMTGDDEQYFGPGTRLTVT.

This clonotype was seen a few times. CDR3 nucleotides: TGTGCCAGCAGTTCCCCCCCAGGGGAGACCCAGTACTTC. Encoded protein: CASSSPPGETQYF. The chain uses TRBV6-6 and TRBJ2-7; D may be TRBD1 (5 bases). The closer fit of TRBJ2-5 to the DNA end suggests the J call may be wrong. Germline loops: CDR1 MNHNY, CDR2 SVGAGI (reference sequence). CDR3 length equals 13 residues.

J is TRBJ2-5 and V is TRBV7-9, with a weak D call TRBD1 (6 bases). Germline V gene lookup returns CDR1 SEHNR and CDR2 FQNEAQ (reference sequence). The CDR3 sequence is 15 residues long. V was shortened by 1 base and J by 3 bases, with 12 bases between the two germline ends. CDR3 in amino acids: CASSLGRNREETQYF. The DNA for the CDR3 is TGTGCCAGCAGCTTAGGGCGAAACAGGGAAGAGACCCAGTACTTC.

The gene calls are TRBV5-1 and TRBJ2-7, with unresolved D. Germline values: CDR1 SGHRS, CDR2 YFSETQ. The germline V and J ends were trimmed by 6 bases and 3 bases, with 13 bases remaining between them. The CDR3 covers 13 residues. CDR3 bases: TGCGCCAGCAATAGACTGGGAAGCTACGAGCAGTACTTC. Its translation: CASNRLGSYEQYF.

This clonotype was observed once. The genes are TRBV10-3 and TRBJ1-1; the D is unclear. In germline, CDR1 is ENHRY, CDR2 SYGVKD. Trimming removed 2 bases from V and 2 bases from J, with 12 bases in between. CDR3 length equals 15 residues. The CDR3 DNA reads TGTGCCATCAGTGAGGCGATGGACGGAAACACTGAAGCTTTCTTT. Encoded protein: CAISEAMDGNTEAFF.

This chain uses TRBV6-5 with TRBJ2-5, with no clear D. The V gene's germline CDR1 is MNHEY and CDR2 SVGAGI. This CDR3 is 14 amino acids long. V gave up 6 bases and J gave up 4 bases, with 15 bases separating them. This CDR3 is CASSLRAALETQYF. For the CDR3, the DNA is TGTGCCAGCAGCCTCCGGGCGGCCCTAGAGACCCAGTACTTC.

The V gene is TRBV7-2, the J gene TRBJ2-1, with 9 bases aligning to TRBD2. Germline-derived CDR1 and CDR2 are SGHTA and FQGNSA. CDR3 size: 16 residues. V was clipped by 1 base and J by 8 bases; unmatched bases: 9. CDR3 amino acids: CASSLDRLAVTHEQFF. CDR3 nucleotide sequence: TGTGCCAGCAGCTTAGATAGACTAGCGGTTACCCATGAGCAGTTCTTC.

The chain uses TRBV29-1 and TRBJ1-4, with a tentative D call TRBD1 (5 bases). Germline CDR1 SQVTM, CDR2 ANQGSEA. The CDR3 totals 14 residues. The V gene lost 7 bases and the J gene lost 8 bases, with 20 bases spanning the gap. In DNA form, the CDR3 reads TGCAGCGCGATGCCTCGGGGCTCGGGGGAAAAACTGTTTTTT. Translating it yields CSAMPRGSGEKLFF.

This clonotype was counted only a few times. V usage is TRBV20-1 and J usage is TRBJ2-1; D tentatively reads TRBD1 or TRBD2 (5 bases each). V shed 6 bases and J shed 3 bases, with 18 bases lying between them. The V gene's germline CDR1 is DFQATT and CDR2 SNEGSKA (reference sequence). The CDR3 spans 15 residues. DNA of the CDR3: TGCAGTGCCACTCTTCCGGGACGGAGCTACAATGAGCAGTTCTTC. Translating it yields CSATLPGRSYNEQFF.

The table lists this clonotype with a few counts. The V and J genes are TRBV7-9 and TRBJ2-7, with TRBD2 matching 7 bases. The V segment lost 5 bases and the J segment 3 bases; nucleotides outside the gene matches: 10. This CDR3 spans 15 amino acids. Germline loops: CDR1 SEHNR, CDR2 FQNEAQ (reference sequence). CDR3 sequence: CASSHPSGVDYEQYF. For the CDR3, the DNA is TGTGCCAGCAGCCACCCTAGCGGCGTCGACTACGAGCAGTACTTC.

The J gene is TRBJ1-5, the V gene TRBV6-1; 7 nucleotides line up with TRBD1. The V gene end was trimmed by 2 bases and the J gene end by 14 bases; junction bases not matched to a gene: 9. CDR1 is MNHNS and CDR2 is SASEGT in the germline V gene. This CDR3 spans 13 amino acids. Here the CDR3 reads CASSELQGSVEHF. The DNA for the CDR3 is TGTGCCAGCAGTGAATTACAGGGGTCAGTCGAGCATTTT.

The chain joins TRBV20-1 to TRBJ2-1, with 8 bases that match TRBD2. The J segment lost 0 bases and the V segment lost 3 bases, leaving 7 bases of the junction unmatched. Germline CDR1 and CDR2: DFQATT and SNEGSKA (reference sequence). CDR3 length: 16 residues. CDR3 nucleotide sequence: TGCAGTGCTAGCGGACTAGCTTTGAGCTCCTACAATGAGCAGTTCTTC. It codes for CSASGLALSSYNEQFF.

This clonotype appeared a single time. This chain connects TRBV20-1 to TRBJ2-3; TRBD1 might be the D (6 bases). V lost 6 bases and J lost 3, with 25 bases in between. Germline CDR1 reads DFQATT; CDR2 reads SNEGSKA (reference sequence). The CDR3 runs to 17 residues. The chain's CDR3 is CSADAPPEQGMTDTQYF. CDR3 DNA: TGCAGTGCAGACGCCCCACCGGAACAGGGCATGACAGATACGCAGTATTTT.

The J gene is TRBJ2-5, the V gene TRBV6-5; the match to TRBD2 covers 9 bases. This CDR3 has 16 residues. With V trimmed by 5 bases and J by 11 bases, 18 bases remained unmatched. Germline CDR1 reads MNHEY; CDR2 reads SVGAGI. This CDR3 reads CASSPSVTSGPLKQYF. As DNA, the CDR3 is TGTGCCAGCAGTCCCTCCGTGACTAGCGGCCCCTTGAAGCAGTACTTC.

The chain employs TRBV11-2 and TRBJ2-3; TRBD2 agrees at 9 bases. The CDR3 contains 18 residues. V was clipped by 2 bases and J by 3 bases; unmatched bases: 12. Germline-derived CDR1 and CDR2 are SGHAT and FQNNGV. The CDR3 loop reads CASSLFLAGGVLTDTQYF. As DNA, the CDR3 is TGTGCCAGCAGCTTATTTCTGGCGGGAGGGGTATTGACAGATACGCAGTATTTT.

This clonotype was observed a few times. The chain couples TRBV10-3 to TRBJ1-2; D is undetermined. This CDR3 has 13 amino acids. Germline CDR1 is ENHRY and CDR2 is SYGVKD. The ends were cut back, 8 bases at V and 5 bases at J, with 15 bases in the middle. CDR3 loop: CAIPPEHSYGYTF. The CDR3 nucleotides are TGTGCCATCCCACCCGAACACAGTTATGGCTACACCTTC.

The CDR3 sequence: CASSSEKRQGRSYEQYF. The CDR3 DNA reads as TGTGCCAGCAGCTCAGAGAAAAGACAGGGAAGGTCCTACGAGCAGTACTTC. The V gene is TRBV7-9, the J gene TRBJ2-7, with 7 bases lining up with TRBD1. With 4 bases clipped from V and 1 base from J, the junction kept 13 bases outside the gene matches. The CDR3 has 17 amino acids. Looked up from germline, CDR1 is SEHNR and CDR2 is FQNEAQ (reference sequence).

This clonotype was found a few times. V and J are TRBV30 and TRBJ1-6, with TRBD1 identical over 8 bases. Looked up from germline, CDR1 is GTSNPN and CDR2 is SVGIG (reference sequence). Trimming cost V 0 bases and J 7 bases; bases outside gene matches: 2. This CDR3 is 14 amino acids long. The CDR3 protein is CAWSVQGVNSPLHF. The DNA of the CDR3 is TGTGCCTGGAGTGTACAGGGGGTAAATTCACCCCTCCACTTT.

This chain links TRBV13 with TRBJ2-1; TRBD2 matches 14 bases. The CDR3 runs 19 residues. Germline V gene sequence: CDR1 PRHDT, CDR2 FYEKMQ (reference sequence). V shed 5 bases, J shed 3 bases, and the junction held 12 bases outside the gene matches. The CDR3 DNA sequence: TGTGCCAGCAGCCCCTTCGGTTTCGGGACTAGCGGGAGCTACAATGAGCAGTTCTTC. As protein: CASSPFGFGTSGSYNEQFF.

CDR3 DNA sequence: TGTGCCAGCAGGATACAGTTTGGGGTGGGCACAGATACGCAGTATTTT. Its protein product is CASRIQFGVGTDTQYF. The rearrangement links TRBV6-5 to TRBJ2-3; D unclear. The V gene lost 6 bases and the J gene lost 1 base, with 17 bases spanning the gap. This CDR3 is 16 amino acids long. CDR1 is MNHEY, CDR2 SVGAGI, per germline.

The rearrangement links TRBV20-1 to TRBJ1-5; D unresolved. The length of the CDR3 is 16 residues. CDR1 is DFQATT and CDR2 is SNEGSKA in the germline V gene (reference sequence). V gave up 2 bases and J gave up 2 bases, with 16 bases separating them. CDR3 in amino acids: CSARSIGVWGNQPQHF. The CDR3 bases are TGCAGTGCTAGAAGTATCGGGGTTTGGGGCAATCAGCCCCAGCATTTT.

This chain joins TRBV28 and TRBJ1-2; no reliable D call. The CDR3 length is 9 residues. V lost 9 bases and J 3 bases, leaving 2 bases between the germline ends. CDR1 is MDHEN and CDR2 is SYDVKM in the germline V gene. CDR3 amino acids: CARHYGYTF. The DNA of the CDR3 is TGTGCCAGGCACTATGGCTACACCTTC.

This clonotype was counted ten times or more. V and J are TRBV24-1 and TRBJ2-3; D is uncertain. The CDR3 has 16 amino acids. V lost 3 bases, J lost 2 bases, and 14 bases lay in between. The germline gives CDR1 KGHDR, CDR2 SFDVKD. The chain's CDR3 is CATSDEWTYDTDTQYF. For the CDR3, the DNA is TGTGCCACCAGTGATGAGTGGACCTATGACACAGATACGCAGTATTTT.

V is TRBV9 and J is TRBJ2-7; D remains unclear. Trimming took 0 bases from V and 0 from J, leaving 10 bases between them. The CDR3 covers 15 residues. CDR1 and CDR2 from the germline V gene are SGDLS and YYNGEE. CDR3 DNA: TGTGCCAGCAGCGTAGGGCCCGGAATCTCCTACGAGCAGTACTTC. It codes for CASSVGPGISYEQYF.